Sequencing of this T cell receptor (beta chain) was carried out in a study of cytomegalovirus exposure and HLA in healthy donors. Sequenced by immunoSEQ multiplex PCR; TCRdb stores in-frame clones only, minus some. The data contain roughly 190,000 clones, 86% of them seen just once; the ten biggest clones take up around 7.2%. The V gene lost 0 bases and the J gene lost 6 bases, with 12 bases spanning the gap. This CDR3 is built from 14 residues. Germline V CDR1 and CDR2: MNHNY, SVGAGI (reference sequence). The V and J genes are TRBV6-6 and TRBJ2-7; D perhaps matches TRBD2 (6 bases). This receptor was obtained from a man in his thirties or forties in good health and CMV-seropositive. Sequenced: PBMCs. The CDR3 protein is CASSYSEEGREQYF. CDR3 DNA sequence: TGTGCCAGCAGTTACTCAGAGGAGGGCCGCGAGCAGTACTTC.